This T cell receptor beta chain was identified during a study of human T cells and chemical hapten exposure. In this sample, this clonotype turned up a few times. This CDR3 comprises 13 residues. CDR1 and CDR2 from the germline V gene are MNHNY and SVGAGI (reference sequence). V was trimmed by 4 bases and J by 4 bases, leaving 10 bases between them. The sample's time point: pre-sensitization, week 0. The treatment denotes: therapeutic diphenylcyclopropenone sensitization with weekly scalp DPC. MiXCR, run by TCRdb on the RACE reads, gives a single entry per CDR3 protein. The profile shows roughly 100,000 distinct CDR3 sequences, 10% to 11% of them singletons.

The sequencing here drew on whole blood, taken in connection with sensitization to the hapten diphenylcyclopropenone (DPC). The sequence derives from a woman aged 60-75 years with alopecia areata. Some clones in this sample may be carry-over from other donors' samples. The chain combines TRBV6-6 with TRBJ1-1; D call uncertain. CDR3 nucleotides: TGTGCCAGCAGTTCGCCAGACACCACTGAAGCTTTCTTT. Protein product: CASSSPDTTEAFF.